These T cell receptor beta chains were read from a single sample in a study of early T cells in non-severe SARS-CoV-2 infection. TCRdb analysed the 5' RACE reads with MiXCR anew, one entry per CDR3 protein. The sample holds fewer than 30,000 distinct CDR3 sequences, 4% to 6% seen once. What was sequenced was whole blood. All receptors come from an adult who was a healthcare worker with PCR-confirmed SARS-CoV-2 infection or an uninfected control (not recorded which). Both conserved end residues are part of each CDR3. Fields, in order: CDR3 protein, CDR3 DNA, clone size, V gene, CDR3 length, J gene, D gene. The D gene is left open where the match is weak. The size field is filled for only some rows; it gives once, few, many or a size class.

CDR3 protein: CASSPGRRVANYGYTF
CDR3 DNA: TGCGCCAGCAGCCCCGGAAGGAGGGTCGCTAACTATGGCTACACCTTC
clone size: few
V gene: TRBV5-1
CDR3 length: 16
J gene: TRBJ1-2
D gene: .

CDR3 protein: CASSVQGSGGYTF
CDR3 DNA: TGTGCCAGTAGTGTACAGGGGTCTGGAGGCTACACCTTC
clone size: .
V gene: TRBV19
CDR3 length: 13
J gene: TRBJ1-2
D gene: TRBD1

CDR3 protein: CASSGFTSKETQYF
CDR3 DNA: TGTGCCAGCAGTGGGTTCACTAGCAAAGAGACCCAGTACTTC
clone size: .
V gene: TRBV2
CDR3 length: 14
J gene: TRBJ2-5
D gene: .

CDR3 protein: CASTPQGYTEAFF
CDR3 DNA: TGTGCCAGCACCCCTCAGGGTTACACTGAAGCTTTCTTT
clone size: many
V gene: TRBV12-3/TRBV12-4
CDR3 length: 13
J gene: TRBJ1-1
D gene: .

CDR3 protein: CAWSPWGNTGELFF
CDR3 DNA: TGTGCCTGGAGCCCGTGGGGGAACACCGGGGAGCTGTTTTTT
clone size: .
V gene: TRBV30
CDR3 length: 14
J gene: TRBJ2-2
D gene: .

CDR3 protein: CAISDSGLDDGTQYF
CDR3 DNA: TGTGCCATCAGTGACTCGGGACTAGATGATGGTACGCAGTATTTT
clone size: .
V gene: TRBV10-3
CDR3 length: 15
J gene: TRBJ2-3
D gene: TRBD2

CDR3 protein: CASSAGPSYEQYF
CDR3 DNA: TGTGCCAGCAGCGCCGGGCCCTCCTACGAGCAGTACTTC
clone size: many
V gene: TRBV3-1
CDR3 length: 13
J gene: TRBJ2-7
D gene: .

CDR3 protein: CASSYTGGADTQYF
CDR3 DNA: TGTGCCAGCAGTTACACCGGGGGGGCAGATACGCAGTATTTT
clone size: few
V gene: TRBV6-5
CDR3 length: 14
J gene: TRBJ2-3
D gene: TRBD2

CDR3 protein: CASSFRKVTEAFF
CDR3 DNA: TGTGCCAGCAGCTTTCGTAAGGTCACTGAAGCTTTCTTT
clone size: .
V gene: TRBV7-2
CDR3 length: 13
J gene: TRBJ1-1
D gene: .

CDR3 protein: CASSPGAIATNEKLFF
CDR3 DNA: TGTGCCAGCAGTCCCGGCGCCATTGCAACTAATGAAAAACTGTTTTTT
clone size: .
V gene: TRBV6-6
CDR3 length: 16
J gene: TRBJ1-4
D gene: .

CDR3 protein: CASSSGGLPDTQYF
CDR3 DNA: TGTGCCAGCAGCTCAGGGGGACTCCCAGATACGCAGTATTTT
clone size: .
V gene: TRBV7-3
CDR3 length: 14
J gene: TRBJ2-3
D gene: .

CDR3 protein: CASSSEQGLTDTQYF
CDR3 DNA: TGTGCCAGCAGCTCCGAACAGGGGCTCACAGATACGCAGTATTTT
clone size: .
V gene: TRBV7-2
CDR3 length: 15
J gene: TRBJ2-3
D gene: TRBD1

CDR3 protein: CASSPDRKAFF
CDR3 DNA: TGTGCCAGCAGCCCGGACAGGAAAGCTTTCTTT
clone size: many
V gene: TRBV7-9
CDR3 length: 11
J gene: TRBJ1-1
D gene: TRBD1

CDR3 protein: CASSADSTDTQYF
CDR3 DNA: TGCGCCAGCAGCGCGGACAGCACAGATACGCAGTATTTT
clone size: many
V gene: TRBV5-1
CDR3 length: 13
J gene: TRBJ2-3
D gene: .

CDR3 protein: CASSIPGQTYGYTF
CDR3 DNA: TGTGCCAGTAGTATCCCGGGACAGACCTATGGCTACACCTTC
clone size: many
V gene: TRBV19
CDR3 length: 14
J gene: TRBJ1-2
D gene: TRBD1

CDR3 protein: CASSQGQGVWDTQYF
CDR3 DNA: TGCGCCAGCAGCCAAGGGCAGGGGGTATGGGATACGCAGTATTTT
clone size: many
V gene: TRBV4-1
CDR3 length: 15
J gene: TRBJ2-3
D gene: TRBD1

CDR3 protein: CATSRGGQGFTEAFF
CDR3 DNA: TGTGCCACCAGCAGAGGGGGGCAGGGTTTCACTGAAGCTTTCTTT
clone size: many
V gene: TRBV15
CDR3 length: 15
J gene: TRBJ1-1
D gene: .

CDR3 protein: CASSRRQGAYEQYF
CDR3 DNA: TGTGCCAGCAGCCGGAGACAGGGGGCTTACGAGCAGTACTTC
clone size: .
V gene: TRBV6-5
CDR3 length: 14
J gene: TRBJ2-7
D gene: TRBD1

CDR3 protein: CASSLDGHTGELFF
CDR3 DNA: TGTGCCAGCAGCCTCGACGGGCACACCGGGGAGCTGTTTTTT
clone size: few
V gene: TRBV12-3/TRBV12-4
CDR3 length: 14
J gene: TRBJ2-2
D gene: .

CDR3 protein: CASNGVGTDTQYF
CDR3 DNA: TGTGCCAGCAACGGGGTAGGCACAGATACGCAGTATTTT
clone size: medium-sized
V gene: TRBV2
CDR3 length: 13
J gene: TRBJ2-3
D gene: .

CDR3 protein: CSASDPGQGSYEQYF
CDR3 DNA: TGCAGTGCTAGTGATCCCGGACAGGGGTCCTACGAGCAGTACTTC
clone size: once
V gene: TRBV20-1
CDR3 length: 15
J gene: TRBJ2-7
D gene: TRBD1

CDR3 protein: CAVSSTSTDTQYF
CDR3 DNA: TGTGCCGTTAGTTCCACTAGCACAGATACGCAGTATTTT
clone size: many
V gene: TRBV2
CDR3 length: 13
J gene: TRBJ2-3
D gene: .

CDR3 protein: CASSFPDSPLHF
CDR3 DNA: TGTGCCAGCAGCTTCCCGGATTCACCCCTCCACTTT
clone size: many
V gene: TRBV5-5
CDR3 length: 12
J gene: TRBJ1-6
D gene: .

CDR3 protein: CSVVGGTYEQYF
CDR3 DNA: TGCAGCGTTGTGGGAGGGACCTACGAGCAGTACTTC
clone size: many
V gene: TRBV29-1
CDR3 length: 12
J gene: TRBJ2-7
D gene: TRBD2

CDR3 protein: CASSQGFSYNSPLHF
CDR3 DNA: TGTGCCAGCTCACAGGGGTTTTCCTATAATTCACCCCTCCACTTT
clone size: many
V gene: TRBV18
CDR3 length: 15
J gene: TRBJ1-6
D gene: .

CDR3 protein: CASSLDHSEGDTQYF
CDR3 DNA: TGTGCCAGCAGCTTGGACCATAGCGAGGGAGATACGCAGTATTTT
clone size: few
V gene: TRBV11-2
CDR3 length: 15
J gene: TRBJ2-3
D gene: .

CDR3 protein: CSVDRSRQPYGYTF
CDR3 DNA: TGCAGCGTTGACCGCAGTAGACAGCCCTATGGCTACACCTTC
clone size: many
V gene: TRBV29-1
CDR3 length: 14
J gene: TRBJ1-2
D gene: .

CDR3 protein: CASSFRTGGMNTEAFF
CDR3 DNA: TGTGCCAGCAGCTTCCGGACAGGGGGGATGAACACTGAAGCTTTCTTT
clone size: .
V gene: TRBV13
CDR3 length: 16
J gene: TRBJ1-1
D gene: TRBD1

CDR3 protein: CASSFLGMREQFF
CDR3 DNA: TGTGCCAGCAGTTTTTTGGGGATGCGTGAGCAGTTCTTC
clone size: .
V gene: TRBV12-3/TRBV12-4
CDR3 length: 13
J gene: TRBJ2-1
D gene: .

CDR3 protein: CSVARDMRDYGYTF
CDR3 DNA: TGCAGCGTCGCAAGGGACATGAGGGACTATGGCTACACCTTC
clone size: many
V gene: TRBV29-1
CDR3 length: 14
J gene: TRBJ1-2
D gene: .

CDR3 protein: CASSPVIEVMNTEAFF
CDR3 DNA: TGTGCCAGCAGCCCCGTAATCGAGGTCATGAACACTGAAGCTTTCTTT
clone size: many
V gene: TRBV7-3
CDR3 length: 16
J gene: TRBJ1-1
D gene: .

CDR3 protein: CATSRAVFGEQETQYF
CDR3 DNA: TGTGCCACCAGCAGAGCGGTCTTTGGGGAACAAGAGACCCAGTACTTC
clone size: many
V gene: TRBV15
CDR3 length: 16
J gene: TRBJ2-5
D gene: .

CDR3 protein: CASSFDATEAFF
CDR3 DNA: TGTGCCAGCAGCTTCGACGCCACAGAAGCTTTCTTT
clone size: medium-sized
V gene: TRBV7-9
CDR3 length: 12
J gene: TRBJ1-1
D gene: .

CDR3 protein: CASSLGLNQPQHF
CDR3 DNA: TGTGCCAGCAGCTTGGGACTAAATCAGCCCCAGCATTTT
clone size: medium-sized
V gene: TRBV6-5
CDR3 length: 13
J gene: TRBJ1-5
D gene: .

CDR3 protein: CASSVDLNQPQHF
CDR3 DNA: TGTGCCAGCAGCGTAGACCTAAATCAGCCCCAGCATTTT
clone size: many
V gene: TRBV9
CDR3 length: 13
J gene: TRBJ1-5
D gene: .

CDR3 protein: CATSEGPNQPQHF
CDR3 DNA: TGTGCCACCTCCGAGGGGCCCAATCAGCCCCAGCATTTT
clone size: many
V gene: TRBV6-1
CDR3 length: 13
J gene: TRBJ1-5
D gene: .

CDR3 protein: CASSQARGQETQYF
CDR3 DNA: TGTGCCAGCAGCCAAGCCCGGGGGCAAGAGACCCAGTACTTC
clone size: many
V gene: TRBV3-1
CDR3 length: 14
J gene: TRBJ2-5
D gene: .

CDR3 protein: CASRAGAYGYTF
CDR3 DNA: TGTGCCAGCCGAGCAGGGGCGTATGGCTACACCTTC
clone size: many
V gene: TRBV7-9
CDR3 length: 12
J gene: TRBJ1-2
D gene: .

CDR3 protein: CSARLGAREKLFF
CDR3 DNA: TGCAGTGCTAGATTGGGGGCCCGGGAAAAACTGTTTTTT
clone size: many
V gene: TRBV20-1
CDR3 length: 13
J gene: TRBJ1-4
D gene: .